The 11 T cell receptor beta chains given below trace back to one sample, sequenced in a study of shared clonotypes between healthy human individuals. In the naive CD8 group, cells lacked CD45RO and were positively selected for CCR7, so terminally differentiated effector memory CD45RA+ cells were left out. The repertoire was sequenced with immunoSEQ multiplex PCR; TCRdb's copy has only in-frame clones and lacks some. The sample contains some 2 million clones, about 95% of which appear only once. The sequencing input was naive CD8+ T cells sorted from blood. The receptors were gathered from a man aged 18 to 29 in good health.

The chain carries TRBV7-9 and TRBJ1-1, with D unresolved. The germline gives CDR1 SEHNR, CDR2 FQNEAQ (reference sequence). The CDR3 contains 13 residues. The germline V and J ends were trimmed by 3 bases and 4 bases, with 9 bases remaining between them. The CDR3 region is CASSLAASTEAFF. CDR3 nucleotide sequence: TGTGCCAGCAGCTTGGCAGCGAGCACTGAAGCTTTCTTT.

This clone was seen just once. This sequence joins TRBV5-6 and TRBJ1-1, with D perhaps matching TRBD1 (6 bases). V was clipped by 3 bases and J by 6 bases, with 12 bases between them. This CDR3 has 13 residues. In germline, CDR1 is SGHDT, CDR2 YYEEEE. CDR3 amino acids: CASSSAEGAEAFF. CDR3 DNA sequence: TGTGCCAGCAGCTCGGCCGAGGGGGCTGAAGCTTTCTTT. Looking up the rest from reference TRBV5-6 and TRBJ1-1 gives the full variable domain: DAGVTQSPTHLIKTRGQQVTLRCSPKSGHDTVSWYQQALGQGPQFIFQYYEEEERQRGNFPDRFSGHQFPNYSSELNVNALLLGDSALYLCASSSAEGAEAFFGQGTRLTVV.

The chain employs TRBV9 and TRBJ2-2; 8 bases align to TRBD2. Looked up from germline, CDR1 is SGDLS and CDR2 is YYNGEE. V trimming: 6 bases; J trimming: 3 bases; junction bases outside the gene matches: 4. The CDR3 extends over 14 amino acids. CDR3 bases: TGTGCCAGCACCCGGGGGGGTGACACCGGGGAGCTGTTTTTT. Translation gives CASTRGGDTGELFF.

This clone was seen once. This chain links TRBV29-1 with TRBJ2-7; 14 bases line up with TRBD2. This CDR3 contains 15 residues. With V trimmed by 6 bases and J by 2 bases, 6 bases remained unmatched. Germline V gene lookup returns CDR1 SQVTM and CDR2 ANQGSEA. In DNA form, the CDR3 reads TGCAGCGTCGGGACTAGCGGGAGTATCGCCTACGAGCAGTACTTC. Protein: CSVGTSGSIAYEQYF.

The CDR3: CASSLAWRDPTYEQYF. The CDR3 bases are TGTGCCAGCAGCTTGGCCTGGAGGGACCCCACCTACGAGCAGTACTTC. The chain recombines TRBV5-6 with TRBJ2-7, with TRBD2 as a possible D gene (6 bases). Trimming stripped 0 bases from V and 2 bases from J, with 15 bases between. CDR3 size: 16 residues. Germline CDR1 reads SGHDT; CDR2 reads YYEEEE.

Of note for this clone: The same CDR3 is also encoded by other DNA sequences in this sample. CDR3: CASSEAGQPYEQYF. Here the CDR3 DNA reads TGTGCCAGCAGTGAAGCGGGACAGCCCTACGAGCAGTACTTC. The genes are TRBV6-1 and TRBJ2-7; 7 bases match TRBD1. Germline V lookup: CDR1 MNHNS, CDR2 SASEGT. The CDR3 covers 14 residues. The V segment lost 0 bases and the J segment 2 bases; nucleotides outside the gene matches: 1.

The chain links TRBV7-9 to TRBJ2-7; the match to TRBD1 covers 9 bases. The CDR3 totals 16 residues. Germline V gives CDR1 SEHNR, CDR2 FQNEAQ (reference sequence). After removal of 5 bases from V and 5 bases from J, the junction contained 13 bases not matched to a gene. The CDR3: CASSQSPGQGIHEQYF. The CDR3 DNA follows: TGTGCCAGCAGCCAAAGCCCGGGACAGGGTATCCACGAGCAGTACTTC.

The chain employs TRBV7-2 and TRBJ2-1; 7 nucleotides align to TRBD2. V lost 2 bases and J lost 0; bases outside the gene matches: 10. The CDR3 loop spans 18 amino acids. Germline lookup yields CDR1 SGHTA and CDR2 FQGNSA. The CDR3 region has the DNA TGTGCCAGCAGCTTACTTGTTTGGGAGGGCCTCTCCTACAATGAGCAGTTCTTC. This gives the protein CASSLLVWEGLSYNEQFF. Full variable domain (missing parts from reference TRBV7-2 and TRBJ2-1): GAGVSQSPSNKVTEKGKDVELRCDPISGHTALYWYRQSLGQGLEFLIYFQGNSAPDKSGLPSDRFSAERTGGSVSTLTIQRTQQEDSAVYLCASSLLVWEGLSYNEQFFGPGTRLTVL.

V gene TRBV4-3 combines with J gene TRBJ1-2; no clear D. Trimming left V 0 bases short and J 0 bases short, with 11 bases between. CDR1 LGHNA and CDR2 YSLEER come from the germline V gene. This CDR3 spans 16 amino acids. CDR3 in DNA: TGCGCCAGCAGCCAAGATTGGCGGGGAGCTAACTATGGCTACACCTTC. Its translation: CASSQDWRGANYGYTF.

As to this clone: Mismatch with germline at one junction end may stem from a read error. The chain carries TRBV6-1 and TRBJ1-1; 10 nucleotides agree with TRBD1. The CDR3 loop spans 15 amino acids. Germline V CDR1 and CDR2: MNHNS, SASEGT. The CDR3 region is CASSEYRGWDRGLLF. CDR3 nucleotides: TGTGCCAGCAGTGAATACCGAGGGTGGGACAGGGGTCTTCTCTTT.

J is TRBJ2-3 and V is TRBV9; no reliable D call. Germline assignment: CDR1 SGDLS and CDR2 YYNGEE. The V gene lost 0 bases and the J gene lost 2 bases, with 7 bases spanning the gap. This CDR3 contains 14 residues. Written as DNA, the CDR3 is TGTGCCAGCAGCGTAGGGGCCGACACAGATACGCAGTATTTT. This sequence encodes CASSVGADTDTQYF.